This TCR beta chain was sequenced during a study of shared clonotypes between healthy human individuals. Naive CD8 cells were CD45RO-negative, positively selected for CCR7, excluding terminally differentiated effector memory CD45RA+ cells. Deletions cut 5 bases from V and 2 bases from J, with 10 bases between. This CDR3 contains 14 residues. Germline CDR1 and CDR2: MNHNY and SVGAGI (reference sequence). Measured with immunoSEQ multiplex PCR; TCRdb has only the in-frame clones, and not every one. The sample shows 750,000 to 1,000,000 clones, approximately 92% of them seen only once. The sample was naive CD8+ T cells sorted from blood. The chain carries TRBV6-6 and TRBJ1-5; D unresolved. The clonotype originates from a man under 40 in good health. The CDR3: CASSGRKGNQPQHF. CDR3 DNA: TGTGCCAGCAGTGGACGAAAGGGCAATCAGCCCCAGCATTTT.